The 26 T cell receptor beta chains below were found in one sample sequenced in a study of tumor-infiltrating lymphocytes in oesophageal squamous cell carcinoma. A single record per CDR3 protein comes from TCRdb applying MiXCR to the PCR reads. In the table there are about 19,000 distinct CDR3 sequences, 40% to 50% of which are singletons. The material sequenced was esophageal tumor tissue. The receptors were gathered from a male donor with esophageal squamous cell carcinoma.

This clonotype was recorded only once. The CDR3 end shows no conserved phenylalanine or tryptophan, and so a read error is likely. Because the CDR3's place on the DNA is in doubt, the DNA is left out and the CDR3 is given as listed by TCRdb. The chain combines TRBV10-1 with TRBJ1-1; the table calls TRBD1, which could not be checked here. CDR1 WNHNN and CDR2 SYGVQD come from the germline V gene (reference sequence). Both ends counted, the CDR3 spans 16 residues. This CDR3 reads CASNDRVSKRPSTSAQ.

V and J are TRBV7-4 and TRBJ2-3, with a possible D match to TRBD2 (7 bases). Gene TRBJ2-7 matches the end of the DNA better, so the J call may be wrong. The CDR3 runs to 16 residues. The V gene's germline CDR1 is SGHVT and CDR2 SQSDAQ. The CDR3 coding sequence is TGTGCCAGCAGCTTAGGGCGGGGGCGGAGCACAGATGCGCAGTACTTC. Its protein product is CASSLGRGRSTDAQYF.

This clonotype is medium-sized. The V and J genes are TRBV10-3 and TRBJ1-1; D remains unclear. Per germline, CDR1 ENHRY and CDR2 SYGVKD. The V and J ends lost 3 bases and 0 bases respectively, with 14 bases between them. This CDR3 contains 16 residues. CDR3 residues: CAISESQLDLNTEAFF. CDR3 DNA sequence: TGTGCCATCAGTGAATCACAGCTAGACCTGAACACTGAAGCTTTCTTT.

Notes on this clonotype: A junction boundary mismatches the germline segment, possibly from a read error. The V call is TRBV7-6, the J call TRBJ2-6, with TRBD1 identical over 7 bases. The germline V gene has CDR1 SGHVS and CDR2 FNYEAQ. This CDR3 has 15 amino acids. In DNA form, the CDR3 reads TGTGCTAGCAGCCCTCAGGGGGCTGGGGCCAACGTCCTGACTTTC. Residues: CASSPQGAGANVLTF.

The chain links TRBV7-8 to TRBJ2-3; 7 bases agree with TRBD1. TRBJ2-1 explains the end of the DNA better; the J call may be wrong. The germline CDR1 and CDR2 sequences are SGHVS and FQNEAQ. The CDR3 has 16 residues. DNA for the CDR3: TGTGCCAGCAGCTTAGGGGTCGTCACAGGGGTGGGTGAGCAGTTCTTC. It encodes CASSLGVVTGVGEQFF.

CDR3 residues: CASSLLGQGASGNTIYF. The CDR3 coding sequence is TGTGCCAGCAGCTTATTAGGACAGGGCGCCTCTGGAAACACCATATATTTT. The gene calls are TRBV7-2 and TRBJ1-3; 8 bases fit TRBD1. The germline CDR1 and CDR2 sequences are SGHTA and FQGNSA. This CDR3 has 17 residues. V trimming: 2 bases; J trimming: 0 bases; junction bases outside the gene matches: 6.

This clonotype occurred many times. This is likely a read error, given that the CDR3 carries no conserved phenylalanine or tryptophan at its end. It is unclear where the CDR3 begins or ends on the DNA, so no DNA is shown, and the CDR3 is as TCRdb lists it. The chain is built from TRBV7-9 and TRBJ2-6. Germline values: CDR1 SEHNR, CDR2 FQNEAQ (reference sequence). Both ends counted, the CDR3 spans 8 residues. The CDR3 reads CASSLPVS.

In the case of this clonotype: The CDR3 end shows no conserved phenylalanine or tryptophan, and so a read error is likely. The DNA is omitted, as the CDR3 cannot be located on it reliably, and the CDR3 follows TCRdb's listing. The V and J genes are TRBV7-2 and TRBJ2-6; the DNA was not used to check the table's D call, TRBD1. CDR1 is SGHTA and CDR2 is FQGNSA in the germline V gene. The CDR3 is made up of 13 amino acids, end residues included. The CDR3 is CASSYHYEQYFGA.

About this clonotype itself: The conserved final phenylalanine or tryptophan is absent from the CDR3, which likely points to a read error. The limits of the CDR3 on the DNA are not certain, so only TCRdb's listed CDR3 is given. The chain joins TRBV12-3 or TRBV12-4 to TRBJ2-5; the table calls TRBD2, which could not be checked here. Counting both end residues, the CDR3 totals 8 amino acids. This chain's CDR3 is CASSLRGG.

On this clonotype itself: A read error is likely, as this CDR3 ends without the conserved phenylalanine or tryptophan. The DNA is left out, because the CDR3 cannot be placed on it with certainty; the CDR3 is given as TCRdb lists it. V and J are TRBV5-1 and TRBJ2-6; TRBD2, the D gene given by the table, was not confirmed from the DNA. The CDR3 comprises 19 residues, both ends counted. Germline V gives CDR1 SGHRS, CDR2 YFSETQ. CDR3 region: CASSLAVVPGVYNEQFFGA.

This clonotype has just one count. Since no conserved phenylalanine or tryptophan closes the CDR3, a read error is the likely cause. The limits of the CDR3 on the DNA are not certain, so only TCRdb's listed CDR3 is given. The chain is built from TRBV28 and TRBJ2-6. Per germline, CDR1 MDHEN and CDR2 SYDVKM. The CDR3 is 8 residues long, ends included. This CDR3 is CASSKTPI.

As DNA, the CDR3 is TGTGCCAGCAGTGAACCGGTCGCGGGGGGCGGGACGCCTAGAGAGCAGTACTTC. It codes for CASSEPVAGGGTPREQYF. The J gene is TRBJ2-4, the V gene TRBV6-1; 8 bases align to TRBD2. J gave up 13 bases and V 2 bases, and 22 bases lay outside the gene matches. The germline CDR1 and CDR2 sequences are MNHNS and SASEGT. This CDR3 is 18 amino acids long.

This clonotype was seen more than once but under ten times. The CDR3 DNA reads as TGTGCCAGCAGCTTAGTTAGTCCCAGGGGTAAAGAGACCCAGTACTTC. This translates into CASSLVSPRGKETQYF. This rearrangement joins TRBV7-6 to TRBJ2-5; maybe TRBD1 (6 bases). This CDR3 comprises 16 residues. Germline CDR1 is SGHVS and CDR2 is FNYEAQ. The V gene lost 1 base and the J gene lost 3 bases, with 15 bases spanning the gap.

This clonotype has a count of ten or more. This sequence joins TRBV25-1 and TRBJ1-1, with TRBD1 matching over 7 bases. Germline trimming cut 5 bases from V and 5 bases from J; bases unmatched to any gene: 5. Germline V gene lookup returns CDR1 MGHDK and CDR2 SYGVNS. This CDR3 is built from 13 residues. The CDR3 DNA reads TGTGCCAGCAGTCGGACAGGTGGAACTGAAGCTTTCTTT. Its translation: CASSRTGGTEAFF. The full variable domain, rest sourced from reference TRBV25-1 and TRBJ1-1, is EADIYQTPRYLVIGTGKKITLECSQTMGHDKMYWYQQDPGMELHLIHYSYGVNSTEKGDLSSESTVSRIRTEHFPLTLESARPSHTSQYLCASSRTGGTEAFFGQGTRLTVV.

V and J are TRBV7-6 and TRBJ1-2, with D unclear. The CDR3 has 17 amino acids. V was trimmed by 1 base and J by 4 bases, leaving 19 bases between them. Germline V gene lookup returns CDR1 SGHVS and CDR2 FNYEAQ. The CDR3 coding sequence is TGTGCCAGCAGCTTAGGGAGTAAGCCATCCGCAATCTATGGCTACACCTTC. Translation gives CASSLGSKPSAIYGYTF.

The chain couples TRBV4-2 to TRBJ2-4; D gene unclear. The V end lost 0 bases, the J end lost 9 bases, and 6 bases lay between the germline ends. Germline CDR1 reads LGHNA; CDR2 reads YNFKEQ. The CDR3 totals 12 residues. The CDR3 nucleotides are TGTGCCAGCAGCCAAGATCTAAGCATTCAGTACTTC. Its protein product is CASSQDLSIQYF.

This clonotype is a singleton in its sample. A much larger clone differs by one base, so this may be a read error. The CDR3 end shows no conserved phenylalanine or tryptophan, and so a read error is likely. Because the CDR3's place on the DNA is in doubt, the DNA is left out and the CDR3 is given as listed by TCRdb. The CDR3 loop reads CAITEGLAG. V is TRBV10-3 and J is TRBJ2-5; the table's D call, TRBD2, has no DNA check behind it. Germline V gives CDR1 ENHRY, CDR2 SYGVKD. A total of 9 residues make up the CDR3, ends included.

This clonotype has ten or more counts. The J gene is TRBJ2-1, the V gene TRBV12-3 or TRBV12-4; D is possibly TRBD1 (6 bases). The CDR3 contains 14 residues. V dropped 2 bases and J dropped 4 bases, with 9 bases sitting between them. The CDR3 is CASSLRGYYNEQFF. The CDR3 nucleotides read TGTGCCAGCAGTTTAAGGGGGTATTACAATGAGCAGTTCTTC.

This chain links TRBV7-8 with TRBJ1-1; D not certain. The CDR3 loop spans 14 amino acids. Trimming removed 4 bases at V and 7 bases at J, with 16 bases between. The germline CDR1 and CDR2 sequences are SGHVS and FQNEAQ. The CDR3 DNA sequence: TGTGCCAGCAGCTATTTGGATTTACCCCATGAAGCTTTCTTT. It specifies CASSYLDLPHEAFF.

This clonotype was observed a few times. V is TRBV14 and J is TRBJ2-1; 8 bases are a match to TRBD1. The CDR3 spans 15 residues. Germline CDR1 and CDR2: SGHDN and FVKESK. The junction had 11 bases not matched to a gene; V was cut back by 3 bases and J by 10 bases. The CDR3 coding sequence is TGTGCCAGCAGCCACCGGGGACAGGCGAACTACGAGCAGTTCTTC. Encoded protein: CASSHRGQANYEQFF.

The table lists this clonotype with many counts. In DNA form, the CDR3 reads TGTGCCAGCAGGTTACCGGGATTACAAACCGGGGAGCTGTTTTTT. Translation gives CASRLPGLQTGELFF. The V gene is TRBV7-9, the J gene TRBJ2-2; TRBD2 might be the D (5 bases). This CDR3 region has 15 residues. In germline, CDR1 is SEHNR, CDR2 FQNEAQ (reference sequence). The ends were cut back, 6 bases at V and 5 bases at J, with 16 bases in the middle.

Ten or more counts support this clonotype. The chain joins TRBV4-1 to TRBJ2-5, with D perhaps being TRBD1 or TRBD2 (5 bases each). The V gene's germline CDR1 is MGHRA and CDR2 YSYEKL. V shed 1 base and J shed 0 bases, with 9 bases lying between them. The CDR3 is made up of 15 amino acids. The CDR3, as DNA: TGCGCCAGCAGCCAAGTTTGGGGGTACCAAGAGACCCAGTACTTC. Protein: CASSQVWGYQETQYF.

Within the sample, this clonotype is medium-sized. The V gene is TRBV7-8, the J gene TRBJ2-5; D is uncertain. The J call may be mistaken, given a closer DNA end match to TRBJ2-3. The germline gives CDR1 SGHVS, CDR2 FQNEAQ. The CDR3 covers 15 residues. In nucleotides, the CDR3 is TGTGCCAGCAGCTTTTACGGAAGGGTTCCAGATACGCAGTATTTT. Translation gives CASSFYGRVPDTQYF.

The chain is built from TRBV7-6 and TRBJ1-5, with TRBD1 identical over 9 bases. The CDR3 contains 13 residues. Trimming removed 6 bases from V and 6 bases from J; junction bases left unmatched: 3. Germline CDR1 SGHVS, CDR2 FNYEAQ. CDR3 coding DNA: TGTGCCAGCAGGACAGGGGGGGGTCAGCCCCAGCATTTT. This gives the protein CASRTGGGQPQHF.

The rearrangement joins TRBV3-1 to TRBJ2-2; D is unresolved. Trimming took off 6 bases at V and 1 base at J, with 6 bases between the two ends. The CDR3 contains 13 residues. The germline CDR1 and CDR2 sequences are LGHDT and YNNKEL (reference sequence). CDR3 nucleotide sequence: TGTGCCAGCAGGCGCCGGAACACCGGGGAGCTGTTTTTT. Its translation: CASRRRNTGELFF. Full variable domain (outside the CDR3, taken from reference TRBV3-1 and TRBJ2-2): DTAVSQTPKYLVTQMGNDKSIKCEQNLGHDTMYWYKQDSKKFLKIMFSYNNKELIINETVPNRFSPKSPDKAHLNLHINSLELGDSAVYFCASRRRNTGELFFGEGSRLTVL.

This clonotype was seen repeatedly, ten times or more. A much larger clonotype is one base distant, so this may be a read error. This rearrangement joins TRBV7-3 to TRBJ2-7, with a possible D match to TRBD1 (6 bases). The CDR3 spans 14 residues. The V gene's germline CDR1 is SGHTA and CDR2 FQGTGA. V lost 3 bases to trimming and J lost 7 bases, with 16 bases between them. The CDR3 region is CASSFQGSDNEQYF. In DNA, the CDR3 is TGTGCCAGCAGCTTTCAGGGGTCGGACAATGAGCAGTACTTC.